One sample yielded the 30 T cell receptor beta chains listed below, sequenced in a study of blood T cell repertoires in COVID-19. Repertoires were generated with immunoSEQ multiplex PCR, while TCRdb's copy carries only in-frame clones and drops some. The sample has approximately 27,000 clones, roughly 89% seen once; the top ten hold about 48%. Sequencing used peripheral blood. The receptor set was obtained from a human donor with acute or convalescent COVID-19. The donor label of this sample is uncertain.

V usage is TRBV9 and J usage is TRBJ2-1, with D unclear. The germline gives CDR1 SGDLS, CDR2 YYNGEE. This CDR3 has 14 residues. V shed 4 bases and J shed 0 bases, with 8 bases lying between them. The CDR3 loop reads CASSLTSSYNEQFF. CDR3 sequence (DNA): TGTGCCAGCAGCCTAACTTCCTCCTACAATGAGCAGTTCTTC.

This clone was recorded only once. The chain couples TRBV2 to TRBJ1-3, with D perhaps TRBD1 (6 bases). The ends were cut back, 4 bases at V and 0 bases at J, with 7 bases in the middle. This CDR3 contains 14 residues. Germline CDR1 is SNHLY and CDR2 is FYNNEI. CDR3 bases: TGTGCCAGCAGTGGGACAGTCTCTGGAAACACCATATATTTT. Translated: CASSGTVSGNTIYF.

The genes are TRBV24-1 and TRBJ2-1, with 14 bases identical to TRBD2. V lost 4 bases to trimming and J lost 6 bases; unmatched junction nucleotides: 4. CDR3 length: 16 residues. Germline V gene sequence: CDR1 KGHDR, CDR2 SFDVKD. The CDR3 DNA reads TGTGCCACCAGTGACTTCGGGACTAGCGGGAGCAATGAGCAGTTCTTC. Protein product: CATSDFGTSGSNEQFF.

The genes are TRBV7-9 and TRBJ2-1; the D is unclear. The CDR3 covers 12 residues. Germline-derived CDR1 and CDR2 are SEHNR and FQNEAQ (reference sequence). The V end lost 4 bases, the J end lost 6 bases, and 7 bases lay between the germline ends. The CDR3 bases are TGTGCCAGCAGCTCTCCTAGCAATGAGCAGTTCTTC. Translating it yields CASSSPSNEQFF.

The V gene is TRBV2, the J gene TRBJ2-3; 8 positions match TRBD2. The germline gives CDR1 SNHLY, CDR2 FYNNEI. The CDR3 spans 16 residues. After removal of 4 bases from V and 4 bases from J, the junction contained 10 bases not matched to a gene. The DNA for the CDR3 is TGTGCCAGCAGTGCGGGCAGCGGGGGCCCCCCAGATACGCAGTATTTT. Its translation is CASSAGSGGPPDTQYF.

The J gene is TRBJ2-5, the V gene TRBV15, with TRBD1 as a possible D gene (6 bases). The CDR3 contains 16 residues. Deletions cut 2 bases from V and 2 bases from J, with 15 bases between. Germline CDR1 and CDR2: LNHNV and YYDKDF (reference sequence). The CDR3 protein is CATSRKPQGKQETQYF. The CDR3 bases are TGTGCCACCAGCAGAAAACCACAGGGAAAACAAGAGACCCAGTACTTC. Based on the CDR3 plus reference TRBV15 and TRBJ2-5, the full variable domain is DAMVIQNPRYQVTQFGKPVTLSCSQTLNHNVMYWYQQKSSQAPKLLFHYYDKDFNNEADTPDNFQSRRPNTSFCFLDIRSPGLGDTAMYLCATSRKPQGKQETQYFGPGTRLLVL.

This clone appeared a single time. The genes are TRBV18 and TRBJ2-1; 14 nucleotides match TRBD2. V lost 1 base, J lost 7 bases, and 6 bases stayed unmatched. CDR3 length equals 17 residues. Per germline, CDR1 KGHSH and CDR2 LQKENI. CDR3 in DNA: TGTGCCAGCTCACCACTGACGACTAGCGGGGGGGGAAATGAGCAGTTCTTC. Translating gives CASSPLTTSGGGNEQFF.

V usage is TRBV6-5 and J usage is TRBJ1-1; 8 nucleotides match TRBD1. The CDR3 loop spans 14 amino acids. In germline, CDR1 is MNHEY, CDR2 SVGAGI. V shed 8 bases and J 2 bases; nucleotides not matched to a gene: 7. CDR3 sequence reads: CASRMTGANTEAFF. Written as DNA, the CDR3 is TGTGCCAGCCGAATGACAGGGGCTAACACTGAAGCTTTCTTT.

The rearrangement links TRBV2 to TRBJ2-4; tentative D call: TRBD1 (5 bases). The CDR3 sequence is 17 residues long. Germline V lookup: CDR1 SNHLY, CDR2 FYNNEI. With 4 bases removed from V and 0 bases from J, the gap between germline ends came to 16 bases. CDR3 DNA sequence: TGTGCCAGCAGTGCCAGACAGAGACAGTTAGCCAAAAACATTCAGTACTTC. This codes for CASSARQRQLAKNIQYF.

V is TRBV9 and J is TRBJ1-1; D is possibly TRBD1 (5 bases). The CDR3 extends over 14 amino acids. Germline values: CDR1 SGDLS, CDR2 YYNGEE. V dropped 3 bases and J dropped 4 bases, with 13 bases sitting between them. DNA of the CDR3: TGTGCCAGCAGCGGGGCGGGGGGATCCACTGAAGCTTTCTTT. Protein sequence: CASSGAGGSTEAFF.

The rearrangement joins TRBV5-1 to TRBJ2-7; 9 nucleotides align to TRBD1. Germline CDR1 is SGHRS and CDR2 is YFSETQ. V dropped 4 bases and J dropped 6; count of bases not matched to a gene: 11. CDR3 length: 15 amino acids. The CDR3 loop is CASSPRGGTGREQYF. The DNA of the CDR3 is TGCGCCAGCAGCCCTCGAGGCGGGACAGGGCGCGAGCAGTACTTC.

The chain links TRBV7-3 to TRBJ2-7; D might be TRBD2 (6 bases). The ends were cut back, 0 bases at V and 6 bases at J, with 9 bases in the middle. This CDR3 spans 13 amino acids. CDR1 is SGHTA and CDR2 is FQGTGA in the germline V gene. The CDR3 reads CASSLTRGTEQYF. The CDR3, as DNA: TGTGCCAGCAGCTTAACCCGGGGGACCGAGCAGTACTTC.

The chain combines TRBV5-1 with TRBJ2-5; 7 bases are shared with TRBD2. The junction had 7 bases not matched to a gene; V was cut back by 4 bases and J by 4 bases. From germline, CDR1 is SGHRS and CDR2 YFSETQ. The CDR3 runs to 14 residues. CDR3 sequence (DNA): TGCGCCAGCAGCCCGGGGAGGGTCGGAGAGACCCAGTACTTC. Translation: CASSPGRVGETQYF.

The genes are TRBV24-1 and TRBJ2-1, with 9 positions matching TRBD1. The length of the CDR3 is 14 residues. Germline values: CDR1 KGHDR, CDR2 SFDVKD. V lost 9 bases, J lost 5 bases, and 7 bases stayed unmatched. CDR3 loop: CATGTGRGHNEQFF. The DNA for the CDR3 is TGTGCCACCGGGACAGGGAGGGGTCACAATGAGCAGTTCTTC.

CDR3 amino acids: CASSLTGVYEQYF. In DNA form, the CDR3 reads TGTGCCAGCAGTTTGACAGGGGTATACGAGCAGTACTTC. The chain links TRBV28 to TRBJ2-7, with 8 nucleotides matching TRBD1. This CDR3 contains 13 residues. J lost 4 bases, V lost 3 bases, and 2 bases had no gene match. Germline-derived CDR1 and CDR2 are MDHEN and SYDVKM.

The V call is TRBV27, the J call TRBJ1-2, with 7 bases that match TRBD1. CDR3 length: 13 residues. Looked up from germline, CDR1 is MNHEY and CDR2 is SMNVEV (reference sequence). V lost 7 bases, J lost 8 bases, and 10 bases stayed unmatched. CDR3 loop: CASKVTGAAGYTF. The DNA of the CDR3 is TGTGCCAGCAAGGTAACAGGGGCAGCGGGCTACACCTTC.

This rearrangement joins TRBV18 to TRBJ2-5, with no clear D. The CDR3 contains 13 residues. Germline CDR1 and CDR2: KGHSH and LQKENI. V dropped 0 bases and J dropped 4 bases, with 6 bases sitting between them. The CDR3 is CASSPPMAETQYF. As DNA, the CDR3 is TGTGCCAGCTCACCACCCATGGCAGAGACCCAGTACTTC.

The chain links TRBV18 to TRBJ1-1; tentative D call: TRBD1 (6 bases). The V gene lost 6 bases and the J gene lost 2 bases, with 13 bases spanning the gap. The CDR3 runs to 14 residues. Germline-derived CDR1 and CDR2 are KGHSH and LQKENI. The CDR3 region has the DNA TGTGCCAGCTCGTCTTCCGGGACAAACACTGAAGCTTTCTTT. Protein product: CASSSSGTNTEAFF.

The chain employs TRBV6-4 and TRBJ2-3, with D perhaps matching TRBD2 (6 bases). Germline CDR1 is MRHNA and CDR2 is SNTAGT. V gave up 5 bases and J gave up 6 bases, with 18 bases separating them. This CDR3 has 15 residues. The CDR3 sequence is CASSPWASDQDTQYF. The CDR3 nucleotides are TGTGCCAGCAGTCCTTGGGCTAGCGATCAGGATACGCAGTATTTT.

V and J are TRBV6-4 and TRBJ1-2; D not certain. CDR1 is MRHNA, CDR2 SNTAGT, per germline. The V end lost 0 bases, the J end lost 4 bases, and 12 bases lay between the germline ends. The CDR3 length is 15 residues. Written as DNA, the CDR3 is TGTGCCAGCAGTGACTCAATACCAGGAAGCTATGGCTACACCTTC. This gives the protein CASSDSIPGSYGYTF.

This chain uses TRBV5-1 with TRBJ1-3; 7 positions agree with TRBD1. Germline V lookup: CDR1 SGHRS, CDR2 YFSETQ. The CDR3 sequence is 16 residues long. Trimming at V came to 3 bases and at J to 0 bases, leaving 6 bases not matched to a gene. The CDR3 reads CASSWQGQSSGNTIYF. CDR3 nucleotide sequence: TGCGCCAGCAGCTGGCAGGGACAGAGCTCTGGAAACACCATATATTTT.

J is TRBJ1-3 and V is TRBV3-1 (or the pseudogene TRBV3-2); D possibly corresponds to TRBD1 (5 bases). V was cut by 2 bases and J by 4 bases, with 15 bases left in between. CDR3 length equals 16 residues. Germline-derived CDR1 and CDR2 are LGHDT and YNNKEL (reference sequence). The CDR3 loop is CASSQTQGSGGNTIYF. The CDR3 nucleotides are TGTGCCAGCAGCCAAACCCAGGGCTCTGGGGGAAACACCATATATTTT.

J is TRBJ1-2 and V is TRBV20-1, with D possibly being TRBD1 (5 bases). Germline V gene sequence: CDR1 DFQATT, CDR2 SNEGSKA (reference sequence). Between the trimmed V and J ends, which lost 3 bases and 7 bases, there was a span of 6 bases. The CDR3 consists of 10 residues. CDR3 nucleotide sequence: TGCAGTGCTAGGACAGTTGGCTACACCTTC. Translating gives CSARTVGYTF.

The rearrangement joins TRBV4-2 to TRBJ2-1; D might be TRBD2 (6 bases). This CDR3 has 16 residues. Trimming cost V 3 bases and J 4 bases, with 16 bases left between them. CDR1 is LGHNA and CDR2 is YNFKEQ in the germline V gene. The CDR3 DNA reads TGTGCCAGCAGCCACTGGGAGGCCTTTAATTACAATGAGCAGTTCTTC. The encoded protein is CASSHWEAFNYNEQFF.

The chain uses TRBV7-9 and TRBJ1-2; D not resolved. The CDR3 is 19 amino acids. Trimming cost V 3 bases and J 6 bases, with 29 bases left between them. Germline-derived CDR1 and CDR2 are SEHNR and FQNEAQ (reference sequence). The CDR3 nucleotides read TGTGCCAGCAGCTTCTTTGGAACCTCCAGCCCCAGGCTCTTGCATGGCTACACCTTC. Protein product: CASSFFGTSSPRLLHGYTF.

The rearrangement links TRBV28 to TRBJ1-1; no reliable D call. The CDR3 has 13 amino acids. Germline V lookup: CDR1 MDHEN, CDR2 SYDVKM. Trimming removed 5 bases from V and 0 bases from J, with 7 bases in between. The CDR3 loop is CASSTPLNTEAFF. CDR3 sequence (DNA): TGTGCCAGCAGTACACCTCTGAACACTGAAGCTTTCTTT.

This chain connects TRBV2 to TRBJ1-3; TRBD1 is a possible D gene (6 bases). The CDR3 runs to 14 residues. The germline gives CDR1 SNHLY, CDR2 FYNNEI. Trimming removed 5 bases at V and 8 bases at J, with 16 bases between. The CDR3 DNA reads as TGTGCCAGCAGTCCCCGGGACATCGCTGACACCATATATTTT. Translating gives CASSPRDIADTIYF. Complete variable domain (other parts from reference TRBV2 and TRBJ1-3): EPEVTQTPSHQVTQMGQEVILRCVPISNHLYFYWYRQILGQKVEFLVSFYNNEISEKSEIFDDQFSVERPDGSNFTLKIRSTKLEDSAMYFCASSPRDIADTIYFGEGSWLTVV.

V is TRBV3-1 (or the pseudogene TRBV3-2) and J is TRBJ2-7; 10 bases line up with TRBD2. There are 15 residues in the CDR3. The J segment lost 1 base and the V segment lost 8 bases, leaving 8 bases of the junction unmatched. Germline values: CDR1 LGHDT, CDR2 YNNKEL (reference sequence). CDR3 nucleotides: TGTGCCAGCGGTCAGAAGCGGGGGGGATCCTACGAGCAGTACTTC. The encoded protein is CASGQKRGGSYEQYF.

The rearrangement uses TRBV5-1 and TRBJ2-1; 10 positions match TRBD2. From germline, CDR1 is SGHRS and CDR2 YFSETQ. Germline trimming cut 4 bases from V and 4 bases from J; bases unmatched to any gene: 5. The CDR3 contains 15 residues. The CDR3 DNA is TGCGCCAGCAGCCTGCGGACTAGCGGTTACAATGAGCAGTTCTTC. Translated, it gives CASSLRTSGYNEQFF.

The chain carries TRBV7-3 and TRBJ2-6; maybe TRBD2 (5 bases). With 5 bases removed from V and 4 bases from J, the gap between germline ends came to 15 bases. Germline loops: CDR1 SGHTA, CDR2 FQGTGA. The length of the CDR3 is 16 residues. In DNA, the CDR3 is TGTGCCAGCAGCCTAAATGGAGGAAGGGGGGCCAACGTCCTGACTTTC. Encoded protein: CASSLNGGRGANVLTF.